A single sample gave rise to the 29 T cell receptor beta chains below, sequenced in a study of beta chain features in type 1 diabetes. As every portion of the isolated RNA was reverse transcribed, the sequencing read expressed TCRB transcripts. Produced via immunoSEQ multiplex PCR; TCRdb's table is partial and in-frame only. The data show fewer than 250,000 clones, about 10% seen once. Material for sequencing was naive CD4+ T cells from blood. These receptors were obtained from a woman aged 18-29 years in good health.

The chain recombines TRBV7-2 with TRBJ2-3; 7 bases agree with TRBD1. The germline gives CDR1 SGHTA, CDR2 FQGNSA. This CDR3 region has 16 residues. V shed 0 bases and J 2 bases; nucleotides not matched to a gene: 5. The DNA for the CDR3 is TGTGCCAGCAGCTTAGCGCGGACAGGCTTCACAGATACGCAGTATTTT. It yields the protein CASSLARTGFTDTQYF.

This clone has a handful of counts. The rearrangement uses TRBV29-1 and TRBJ2-1, with D perhaps TRBD2 (7 bases). Germline CDR1 and CDR2: SQVTM and ANQGSEA. This CDR3 region has 15 residues. The V end lost 8 bases, the J end lost 0 bases, and 17 bases lay between the germline ends. The CDR3 DNA is TGCAGCTCAAGAGGGGGGGCCCTCTCCTACAATGAGCAGTTCTTC. Protein sequence: CSSRGGALSYNEQFF.

This clone was observed a handful of times. The chain has TRBV5-1 and TRBJ2-5; 9 positions agree with TRBD1. The J call may be wrong; the DNA end is better matched by TRBJ2-7. Germline CDR1 reads SGHRS; CDR2 reads YFSETQ. CDR3 length: 14 residues. CDR3 in amino acids: CASSFGQGNYEQYF. Written as DNA, the CDR3 is TGCGCCAGCAGCTTCGGACAGGGGAACTACGAGCAGTACTTC.

The genes are TRBV7-9 and TRBJ2-5; 14 nucleotides match TRBD2. The DNA end is a closer match to TRBJ2-7, so the J assignment may be wrong. There are 17 residues in the CDR3. CDR1 is SEHNR, CDR2 FQNEAQ, per germline (reference sequence). The CDR3 loop is CASSLGGLAGDSYEQYF. DNA for the CDR3: TGTGCCAGCAGCTTAGGGGGACTAGCGGGAGACTCCTACGAGCAGTACTTC.

This clone showed up just a few times. V usage is TRBV11-2 and J usage is TRBJ2-7; D gene unclear. CDR3 length: 11 residues. The V gene lost 1 base and the J gene lost 6 bases, with 4 bases spanning the gap. Per germline, CDR1 SGHAT and CDR2 FQNNGV. CDR3 residues: CASSLVGEQYF. The CDR3 coding sequence is TGTGCCAGCAGCTTAGTCGGCGAGCAGTACTTC.

The chain has TRBV7-2 and TRBJ2-3, with 9 bases matching TRBD1. Germline V gives CDR1 SGHTA, CDR2 FQGNSA. This CDR3 is built from 16 residues. Unmatched junction bases numbered 10, after V lost 2 bases and J lost 7 bases. The CDR3 reads CASSLNRDRDRNTQYF. In DNA form, the CDR3 reads TGTGCCAGCAGCTTAAACCGGGACAGGGACAGGAATACGCAGTATTTT.

This clone was counted a few times. The chain recombines TRBV11-1 with TRBJ1-1, with D hard to call. With 5 bases removed from V and 0 bases from J, the gap between germline ends came to 10 bases. The CDR3 totals 14 residues. Germline loops: CDR1 SGHAT, CDR2 FQDESV (reference sequence). The CDR3 DNA reads TGTGCCAGCAGCGCAGGCTTGATGAACACTGAAGCTTTCTTT. This encodes CASSAGLMNTEAFF.

This clone was counted only a few times. The chain carries TRBV6-1 and TRBJ2-1; D possibly corresponds to TRBD1 (6 bases). The CDR3 length is 15 residues. Germline V lookup: CDR1 MNHNS, CDR2 SASEGT. The V gene lost 4 bases and the J gene lost 0 bases, with 10 bases spanning the gap. The CDR3 DNA sequence: TGTGCCAGCAGTGTTACAGGGAGCTCCTACAATGAGCAGTTCTTC. Translated: CASSVTGSSYNEQFF.

This chain links TRBV2 with TRBJ2-7; TRBD1 agrees at 8 bases. The CDR3 totals 13 residues. From germline, CDR1 is SNHLY and CDR2 FYNNEI. With V trimmed by 4 bases and J by 4 bases, 3 bases remained unmatched. CDR3 nucleotide sequence: TGTGCCAGCAGTGGGGGACAGGTTTACGAGCAGTACTTC. Amino acid sequence: CASSGGQVYEQYF.

The chain employs TRBV7-8 and TRBJ2-5, with a possible D match to TRBD2 (5 bases). V was shortened by 7 bases and J by 2 bases, with 11 bases between the two germline ends. There are 13 residues in the CDR3. Germline CDR1 and CDR2: SGHVS and FQNEAQ. The CDR3, as DNA: TGTGCCAGCACCTCCCGAGGGCAAGAGACCCAGTACTTC. Amino acid sequence: CASTSRGQETQYF.

This clone appeared a few times. The V gene is TRBV9, the J gene TRBJ2-1; 10 bases are a match to TRBD2. This CDR3 region has 18 residues. Germline lookup yields CDR1 SGDLS and CDR2 YYNGEE. The junction had 13 bases not matched to a gene; V was cut back by 4 bases and J by 3 bases. The CDR3 DNA follows: TGTGCCAGCAGCACACGATTCAGTCCTAGCGGGAGCTACAATGAGCAGTTCTTC. Residues: CASSTRFSPSGSYNEQFF. The whole variable domain, filled in from reference TRBV9 and TRBJ2-1, reads DSGVTQTPKHLITATGQRVTLRCSPRSGDLSVYWYQQSLDQGLQFLIQYYNGEERAKGNILERFSAQQFPDLHSELNLSSLELGDSALYFCASSTRFSPSGSYNEQFFGPGTRLTVL.

The table lists this clone with a few counts. The chain recombines TRBV7-9 with TRBJ2-2, with a tentative D call TRBD1 (5 bases). Germline V gene lookup returns CDR1 SEHNR and CDR2 FQNEAQ (reference sequence). V lost 0 bases and J 3 bases, leaving 11 bases between the germline ends. The CDR3 runs 16 residues. Here the CDR3 reads CASSLAGPVDTGELFF. The CDR3 DNA reads as TGTGCCAGCAGCTTAGCGGGGCCAGTCGACACCGGGGAGCTGTTTTTT.

The chain links TRBV7-6 to TRBJ1-2; D gene unclear. Deletions cut 0 bases from V and 3 bases from J, with 11 bases between. The CDR3 totals 15 residues. Germline CDR1 is SGHVS and CDR2 is FNYEAQ. DNA of the CDR3: TGTGCCAGCAGCTTAGCGAGGGCCGCGGACTATGGCTACACCTTC. This codes for CASSLARAADYGYTF.

The chain carries TRBV5-1 and TRBJ1-1; 9 positions match TRBD1. Germline V gene lookup returns CDR1 SGHRS and CDR2 YFSETQ. J was trimmed by 0 bases and V by 4 bases; bases with no gene match: 10. The CDR3 extends over 17 amino acids. CDR3 amino acids: CASSTSGTGFMNTEAFF. The CDR3 DNA sequence: TGCGCCAGCAGCACGTCCGGGACAGGGTTTATGAACACTGAAGCTTTCTTT.

V gene TRBV12-5 combines with J gene TRBJ2-2, with a weak D call TRBD2 (5 bases). V lost 2 bases, J lost 7 bases, and 11 bases lay in between. This CDR3 has 14 residues. Germline V gives CDR1 LGHNT, CDR2 FRNRAP. CDR3 sequence (DNA): TGTGCTAGTGGTTTGTGGGAGATTGGCGGGGAGCTGTTTTTT. It specifies CASGLWEIGGELFF.

This chain joins TRBV5-4 and TRBJ2-7, with a weak D call TRBD2 (7 bases). The CDR3 runs 15 residues. Germline assignment: CDR1 SGHNT and CDR2 YYREEE (reference sequence). V lost 0 bases to trimming and J lost 6 bases, with 16 bases between them. The CDR3 nucleotides are TGTGCCAGCAGCTTGGTGGGGGGGGGCCTCCCCGAGCAGTACTTC. Amino acid sequence: CASSLVGGGLPEQYF. Combining the CDR3 with reference TRBV5-4 and TRBJ2-7 gives the whole variable domain ETGVTQSPTHLIKTRGQQVTLRCSSQSGHNTVSWYQQALGQGPQFIFQYYREEENGRGNFPPRFSGLQFPNYSSELNVNALELDDSALYLCASSLVGGGLPEQYFGPGTRLTVT.

This chain joins TRBV2 and TRBJ1-1; maybe TRBD1 (6 bases). Germline V gene data show CDR1 as SNHLY and CDR2 as FYNNEI. The CDR3 totals 15 residues. Trimming stripped 7 bases from V and 4 bases from J, with 19 bases between. The CDR3 sequence is CASIKGGAEGTEAFF. As DNA, the CDR3 is TGTGCCAGCATTAAAGGGGGAGCCGAGGGCACTGAAGCTTTCTTT.

The sample holds a few counts of this clone. V usage is TRBV9 and J usage is TRBJ2-2, with a possible D match to TRBD1 (6 bases). Germline V gene sequence: CDR1 SGDLS, CDR2 YYNGEE. The CDR3 spans 13 residues. V shed 3 bases and J shed 7 bases, with 10 bases lying between them. CDR3 in amino acids: CASSAGVGGELFF. DNA of the CDR3: TGTGCCAGCAGCGCAGGGGTAGGCGGGGAGCTGTTTTTT.

This clone was seen just once. The chain links TRBV19 to TRBJ2-1, with 12 bases matching TRBD2. With V trimmed by 3 bases and J by 2 bases, 5 bases remained unmatched. Germline CDR1 reads LNHDA; CDR2 reads SQIVND (reference sequence). The CDR3 is 17 amino acids. The CDR3 sequence is CASSMRTSGAPYNEQFF. In DNA form, the CDR3 reads TGTGCCAGTAGTATGAGGACTAGCGGGGCTCCCTACAATGAGCAGTTCTTC.

The chain couples TRBV5-4 to TRBJ2-6; 10 bases map to TRBD1. Trimming cost V 5 bases and J 0 bases; bases outside gene matches: 5. Germline-derived CDR1 and CDR2 are SGHNT and YYREEE (reference sequence). The CDR3 consists of 17 residues. The CDR3 loop reads CASRGQGRDSGANVLTF. The CDR3 DNA reads TGTGCCAGCAGGGGACAGGGGCGAGACTCTGGGGCCAACGTCCTGACTTTC.

This clone was recorded a few times. Additional DNA sequences in this sample encode the identical CDR3. V usage is TRBV7-9 and J usage is TRBJ2-3; D ambiguous. The CDR3 sequence is 12 residues long. The germline V and J ends were trimmed by 5 bases and 0 bases, with 3 bases remaining between them. Germline V gives CDR1 SEHNR, CDR2 FQNEAQ (reference sequence). In DNA, the CDR3 is TGTGCCAGCAGCCCGAGCACAGATACGCAGTATTTT. It specifies CASSPSTDTQYF.

This clone was seen more than once but under ten times. V and J are TRBV6-1 and TRBJ2-7, with 7 bases aligning to TRBD2. Germline CDR1 MNHNS, CDR2 SASEGT. The CDR3 is 15 residues long. The V and J ends lost 8 bases and 1 base, in that order; junction bases with no gene match: 11. In DNA, the CDR3 is TGTGCCAGCGGGGGGGGGATAACAGCATCCTACGAGCAGTACTTC. Translation gives CASGGGITASYEQYF.

This clone was counted a few times. The chain recombines TRBV30 with TRBJ2-3; 7 positions match TRBD2. From germline, CDR1 is GTSNPN and CDR2 SVGIG (reference sequence). V lost 1 base and J lost 4; bases outside the gene matches: 2. The CDR3 is 13 residues long. CDR3 region: CAWSGTSSDTQYF. CDR3 in DNA: TGTGCCTGGAGTGGGACTAGTTCAGATACGCAGTATTTT.

The chain couples TRBV29-1 to TRBJ1-2; 8 nucleotides line up with TRBD1. CDR3 length: 12 amino acids. Trimming cost V 3 bases and J 6 bases; bases outside gene matches: 3. Germline V CDR1 and CDR2: SQVTM, ANQGSEA. In DNA form, the CDR3 reads TGCAGCGTTGACAGGGGGCACGATGGCTACACCTTC. This translates into CSVDRGHDGYTF. Full variable domain (missing parts from reference TRBV29-1 and TRBJ1-2): SAVISQKPSRDICQRGTSLTIQCQVDSQVTMMFWYRQQPGQSLTLIATANQGSEATYESGFVIDKFPISRPNLTFSTLTVSNMSPEDSSIYLCSVDRGHDGYTFGSGTRLTVV.

There are a few counts of this clone. J is TRBJ2-5 and V is TRBV6-5; tentatively, D is TRBD2 (6 bases). The length of the CDR3 is 15 residues. The V end was cut by 2 bases, the J end by 1 base, with 11 bases between. The germline gives CDR1 MNHEY, CDR2 SVGAGI. Here the CDR3 DNA reads TGTGCCAGCAGTTACGGCCTAGCGTCCCAAGAGACCCAGTACTTC. Protein sequence: CASSYGLASQETQYF.

This clone was counted a few times. The chain has TRBV9 and TRBJ1-4, with unresolved D. This CDR3 has 13 amino acids. Trimming cost V 0 bases and J 8 bases, with 8 bases left between them. The germline V gene encodes CDR1 SGDLS and CDR2 YYNGEE. The CDR3, as DNA: TGTGCCAGCAGCGTAGGGATCGGGGAAAAACTGTTTTTT. Residues: CASSVGIGEKLFF.

Only a few counts were recorded for this clone. The V call is TRBV11-1, the J call TRBJ2-3, with TRBD2 matching 7 bases. Losses at the gene ends were 2 bases for V and 4 bases for J; bases not matched to a gene: 3. Germline values: CDR1 SGHAT, CDR2 FQDESV (reference sequence). There are 14 residues in the CDR3. This chain's CDR3 is CASSLWTRADTQYF. The CDR3 DNA is TGTGCCAGCAGCTTATGGACTAGGGCAGATACGCAGTATTTT.

As regards this clone: This same CDR3 is encoded by further DNA sequences in the sample. The rearrangement links TRBV18 to TRBJ2-5; D gene unclear. Germline CDR1 reads KGHSH; CDR2 reads LQKENI. This CDR3 has 12 residues. V was cut by 0 bases and J by 4 bases, with 3 bases left in between. The CDR3 loop reads CASSPPGETQYF. The CDR3, as DNA: TGTGCCAGCTCACCACCCGGAGAGACCCAGTACTTC.

J is TRBJ2-2 and V is TRBV30; the D gene is possibly TRBD1 (5 bases). Trimming stripped 2 bases from V and 3 bases from J, with 10 bases between. This CDR3 region has 14 residues. CDR1 is GTSNPN and CDR2 is SVGIG in the germline V gene (reference sequence). The CDR3 here is CAWSWFRDTGELFF. The CDR3, as DNA: TGTGCCTGGAGTTGGTTCAGGGACACCGGGGAGCTGTTTTTT.